These 24 T cell receptor beta chains were all obtained from the same sample, sequenced in a study of T cell repertoires in cytomegalovirus infection. MiXCR, run by TCRdb on the reads, gives a single entry per CDR3 protein. Of some 400,000 distinct CDR3 sequences detected, approximately 33% appear once; the ten largest clones hold about 13%. The material sequenced was PBMCs. All receptors come from a human donor in good health (CMV status not recorded). Some clones in this sample may be carry-over from other donors' samples.

This clonotype was seen ten or more times. The chain has TRBV12-3 or TRBV12-4 and TRBJ2-1; D uncertain. The CDR3 contains 12 residues. Trimming took 1 base from V and 7 from J, leaving 5 bases between them. The DNA of the CDR3 is TGTGCCAGCAGTTTAGAAGCTAATGAGCAGTTCTTC. This gives the protein CASSLEANEQFF.

This clonotype came up many times. The gene calls are TRBV4-2 and TRBJ2-3; TRBD2 aligns across 11 bases. Germline values: CDR1 LGHNA, CDR2 YNFKEQ. The CDR3 contains 18 residues. The ends lost 0 bases at V and 0 bases at J; junction bases unmatched: 5. The CDR3 DNA sequence: TGTGCCAGCAGCCAAGATCGTCTAGCGGGGGGCAGCACAGATACGCAGTATTTT. It specifies CASSQDRLAGGSTDTQYF.

This clonotype has only a few counts. The CDR3 bases are TGTGCCAGTAAAAGGCGTACGGCCCATCAGCCCCAGCATTTT. This gives the protein CASKRRTAHQPQHF. J is TRBJ1-5 and V is TRBV19; D is uncertain. This CDR3 contains 14 residues. The germline CDR1 and CDR2 sequences are LNHDA and SQIVND (reference sequence). Trimming removed 7 bases at V and 5 bases at J, with 15 bases between.

Concerning this clonotype: The junction departs from germline at one end; a sequencing error may be responsible. This chain links TRBV19 with TRBJ2-7; D possibly corresponds to TRBD1 (5 bases). This CDR3 has 15 amino acids. Germline CDR1 reads LNHDA; CDR2 reads SQIVND (reference sequence). The CDR3 nucleotides read TGTGCCATTAGTATGTGGCAGGGTGCAACCTACGAGCAGTACTTC. Encoded protein: CAISMWQGATYEQYF.

This clonotype was detected a few times. V is TRBV28 and J is TRBJ2-6, with D unclear. The germline V gene has CDR1 MDHEN and CDR2 SYDVKM. V shed 3 bases and J shed 1 base, with 7 bases lying between them. The CDR3 runs 15 residues. For the CDR3, the DNA is TGTGCCAGCAGTTTTTTGAGGTCTGGGGCCAACGTCCTGACTTTC. This encodes CASSFLRSGANVLTF.

In this sample, this clonotype turned up many times. The chain has TRBV7-8 and TRBJ2-3, with a weak D call TRBD2 (5 bases). V gave up 6 bases and J gave up 2 bases, with 15 bases separating them. This CDR3 comprises 15 residues. Germline V gene data show CDR1 as SGHVS and CDR2 as FQNEAQ. The CDR3 region has the DNA TGTGCCAGCAGACGATCCCGGGATATCACAGATACGCAGTATTTT. Protein sequence: CASRRSRDITDTQYF.

This clonotype was counted ten times or more. The V and J genes are TRBV19 and TRBJ1-6; TRBD1 matches at 9 bases. Germline V gene lookup returns CDR1 LNHDA and CDR2 SQIVND (reference sequence). This CDR3 is 14 amino acids long. Trimming removed 7 bases from V and 6 bases from J; junction bases left unmatched: 4. The CDR3 bases are TGTGCCAGTAAGCCGGACAGGGGTAATTCACCCCTCCACTTT. Translating gives CASKPDRGNSPLHF.

The genes are TRBV20-1 and TRBJ2-1; D possibly corresponds to TRBD1 (6 bases). CDR3 length: 16 residues. CDR1 and CDR2 (germline): DFQATT, SNEGSKA (reference sequence). Trimming pared 0 bases from V and 4 bases from J, leaving 16 bases between. Written as DNA, the CDR3 is TGCAGTGCTAGAGATACAAGTAAGACAGGATACAATGAGCAGTTCTTC. It yields the protein CSARDTSKTGYNEQFF.

V gene TRBV6-6 combines with J gene TRBJ1-5, with a tentative D call TRBD1 (6 bases). The CDR3 is 15 residues long. The V gene lost 2 bases and the J gene lost 2 bases, with 10 bases spanning the gap. The germline V gene has CDR1 MNHNY and CDR2 SVGAGI (reference sequence). The CDR3 coding sequence is TGTGCCAGCAGTTACGCGAGGGGGGGCAATCAGCCCCAGCATTTT. Translation gives CASSYARGGNQPQHF.

This clonotype was observed a handful of times. This chain joins TRBV28 and TRBJ1-2, with D tentatively TRBD1 (6 bases). CDR1 and CDR2 from the germline V gene are MDHEN and SYDVKM. This CDR3 is built from 17 residues. The V end was cut by 6 bases, the J end by 4 bases, with 24 bases between. This CDR3 is CASSQRSGTGLIYGYTF. The DNA of the CDR3 is TGTGCCAGCAGCCAGCGTTCCGGTACAGGGTTAATCTATGGCTACACCTTC.

The CDR3 DNA reads TGTGCCAGCAGCCGGATCGGGAGGATCAGGCACGAGCAGTACTTC. Translating gives CASSRIGRIRHEQYF. J is TRBJ2-7 and V is TRBV5-6, with TRBD2 identical over 7 bases. Trimming at V came to 4 bases and at J to 5 bases, leaving 12 bases not matched to a gene. The CDR3 loop spans 15 amino acids. Germline CDR1 reads SGHDT; CDR2 reads YYEEEE.

V is TRBV12-3 or TRBV12-4 and J is TRBJ2-2, with D perhaps matching TRBD2 (6 bases). The CDR3 is 14 residues long. Trimming cost V 8 bases and J 6 bases, with 16 bases left between them. CDR3 residues: CASGTRSPAGELFF. For the CDR3, the DNA is TGTGCCAGCGGGACTCGAAGTCCGGCCGGGGAGCTGTTTTTT.

V gene TRBV2 combines with J gene TRBJ2-1; possibly TRBD2 for D (6 bases). The CDR3 totals 17 residues. Germline V gene data show CDR1 as SNHLY and CDR2 as FYNNEI. V dropped 2 bases and J dropped 4 bases, with 18 bases sitting between them. The CDR3 coding sequence is TGTGCCAGCAGTGAAACGACCTTTACTGGAGGGTACAATGAGCAGTTCTTC. It translates to CASSETTFTGGYNEQFF.

The chain couples TRBV5-4 to TRBJ1-1, with 9 bases fitting TRBD1. Germline assignment: CDR1 SGHNT and CDR2 YYREEE (reference sequence). The CDR3 covers 15 residues. V lost 5 bases and J lost 1; bases outside the gene matches: 6. CDR3 region: CASRDGQGWNTEAFF. The CDR3 bases are TGTGCCAGCAGGGATGGACAGGGGTGGAACACTGAAGCTTTCTTT. Combining the CDR3 with reference TRBV5-4 and TRBJ1-1 gives the whole variable domain ETGVTQSPTHLIKTRGQQVTLRCSSQSGHNTVSWYQQALGQGPQFIFQYYREEENGRGNFPPRFSGLQFPNYSSELNVNALELDDSALYLCASRDGQGWNTEAFFGQGTRLTVV.

This clonotype has only one observation. This may come from a read error, since a much larger clone is one base off. The V call is TRBV28, the J call TRBJ2-1, with 11 bases fitting TRBD2. The length of the CDR3 is 15 residues. Germline loops: CDR1 MDHEN, CDR2 SYDVKM. In nucleotides, the CDR3 is TGTGCCAGCAGAGGGACTAGCGGACACTACAATGAGCCGTTCTTC. Residues: CASRGTSGHYNEPFF. Looking up the rest from reference TRBV28 and TRBJ2-1 gives the full variable domain: DVKVTQSSRYLVKRTGEKVFLECVQDMDHENMFWYRQDPGLGLRLIYFSYDVKMKEKGDIPEGYSVSREKKERFSLILESASTNQTSMYLCASRGTSGHYNEPFFGPGTRLTVL.

With regard to this clonotype: A clone one base away is much larger, so this may be a read error. The rearrangement joins TRBV7-2 to TRBJ2-3; TRBD1 is a possible D gene (6 bases). The CDR3 extends over 14 amino acids. CDR1 is SGHTA, CDR2 FQGNSA, per germline. The CDR3 loop is CASSPRQVADTPYF. In DNA form, the CDR3 reads TGTGCCAGCAGCCCCAGACAGGTCGCAGATACGCCGTATTTT.

The chain employs TRBV2 and TRBJ2-3; no reliable D call. The CDR3 runs 15 residues. Germline V CDR1 and CDR2: SNHLY, FYNNEI. V shed 3 bases and J shed 1 base, with 11 bases lying between them. CDR3 region: CASSDRVVGTDTQYF. The CDR3 DNA follows: TGTGCCAGCAGTGATCGGGTGGTCGGCACAGATACGCAGTATTTT.

The chain links TRBV15 to TRBJ2-2, with D perhaps matching TRBD2 (6 bases). This CDR3 comprises 16 residues. The ends were cut back, 4 bases at V and 7 bases at J, with 19 bases in the middle. Germline-derived CDR1 and CDR2 are LNHNV and YYDKDF (reference sequence). The CDR3 coding sequence is TGTGCCACCAGCACTACACTGCGGGGAAAGGACGGGGAGCTGTTTTTT. Protein product: CATSTTLRGKDGELFF.

Regarding this clonotype: The junction differs from germline at one of its ends, possibly a read error. This rearrangement joins TRBV28 to TRBJ1-1, with 7 nucleotides matching TRBD1. The germline gives CDR1 MDHEN, CDR2 SYDVKM. This CDR3 has 16 amino acids. This CDR3 reads CASNQGGRGLNTEALF. The CDR3 DNA follows: TGTGCCAGCAACCAAGGTGGCAGGGGGTTGAACACTGAAGCTTTATTT.

This clonotype has a count of ten or more. The CDR3 coding sequence is TGTGCCAGCAGCTCCGGGACAGGTGAAGCTTTCTTT. Its protein is CASSSGTGEAFF. The gene calls are TRBV7-2 and TRBJ1-1; the match to TRBD1 covers 8 bases. The germline V gene encodes CDR1 SGHTA and CDR2 FQGNSA. CDR3 length: 12 residues. After removal of 4 bases from V and 7 bases from J, the junction contained 2 bases not matched to a gene.

Comment on this clonotype: Because it lacks the conserved phenylalanine or tryptophan at the end, this CDR3 is likely a read error. The DNA is omitted, as the CDR3 cannot be located on it reliably, and the CDR3 follows TCRdb's listing. This rearrangement joins TRBV2 to TRBJ2-3; the table's TRBD2 call for D was not verified on the DNA. Germline V gene data show CDR1 as SNHLY and CDR2 as FYNNEI. Both ends counted, the CDR3 spans 10 residues. The CDR3 region is CASEGLAEYL.

This clonotype was seen a few times. The CDR3 DNA follows: TGTGCCAGCAGCCCGGGGACAGGACGATCCTACAATGAGCAGTTCTTC. Translation: CASSPGTGRSYNEQFF. The chain combines TRBV7-9 with TRBJ2-1, with TRBD1 matching 8 bases. Germline V gene lookup returns CDR1 SEHNR and CDR2 FQNEAQ (reference sequence). CDR3 size: 16 residues. V shed 5 bases and J 1 base; nucleotides not matched to a gene: 7. The full variable domain, rest sourced from reference TRBV7-9 and TRBJ2-1, is DTGVSQNPRHKITKRGQNVTFRCDPISEHNRLYWYRQTLGQGPEFLTYFQNEAQLEKSRLLSDRFSAERPKGSFSTLEIQRTEQGDSAMYLCASSPGTGRSYNEQFFGPGTRLTVL.

In this sample, this clonotype turned up a few times. V is TRBV12-3 or TRBV12-4 and J is TRBJ2-3; D is undetermined. V dropped 7 bases and J dropped 4 bases, with 9 bases sitting between them. The CDR3 runs 12 residues. CDR3 coding DNA: TGTGCCAGCACCGAGAACGCAGATACGCAGTATTTT. This translates into CASTENADTQYF.

V usage is TRBV28 and J usage is TRBJ1-1, with a tentative D call TRBD1 (6 bases). The CDR3 runs to 16 residues. Germline V CDR1 and CDR2: MDHEN, SYDVKM. Trimming removed 6 bases from V and 4 bases from J, with 21 bases in between. This chain's CDR3 is CASSENLQGWGTEAFF. The CDR3 DNA follows: TGTGCCAGCAGCGAAAACCTACAGGGATGGGGCACTGAAGCTTTCTTT.